This entry lists 31 T cell receptor beta chains sequenced from one sample in a study of OX40 agonist ivuxolimab in advanced cancers. TCRdb's copy holds only in-frame clones and misses some; the assay was immunoSEQ multiplex PCR. This sample has roughly 100,000 clones; 85% to 95% occur once, and the top ten carry over 0.2%. The source was CD4+ or CD8+ T cells sorted from blood, collected in a trial of the OX40 agonist ivuxolimab. These receptors all stem from an adult with an advanced solid tumor such as melanoma, head and neck, liver or kidney cancer.

The rearrangement joins TRBV14 to TRBJ2-3; D ambiguous. The germline gives CDR1 SGHDN, CDR2 FVKESK. The V and J ends lost 5 bases and 7 bases respectively, with 7 bases between them. There are 11 residues in the CDR3. The chain's CDR3 is CASSSYYTQYF. The CDR3 nucleotides are TGTGCCAGCAGCTCATATTATACGCAGTATTTT. The complete variable domain, with remaining parts taken from reference TRBV14 and TRBJ2-3, reads EAGVTQFPSHSVIEKGQTVTLRCDPISGHDNLYWYRRVMGKEIKFLLHFVKESKQDESGMPNNRFLAERTGGTYSTLKVQPAELEDSGVYFCASSSYYTQYFGPGTRLTVL.

V is TRBV28 and J is TRBJ1-1; possible D gene TRBD1, 5 bases. The germline V and J ends were trimmed by 1 base and 4 bases, with 13 bases remaining between them. The CDR3 has 15 amino acids. Per the germline V gene, CDR1 is MDHEN and CDR2 is SYDVKM. CDR3 bases: TGTGCCAGCAGTTTATTTTCTTCGGGGGGCACTGAAGCTTTCTTT. Translating gives CASSLFSSGGTEAFF.

The rearrangement uses TRBV7-9 and TRBJ2-1; D gene unclear. The germline V gene has CDR1 SEHNR and CDR2 FQNEAQ (reference sequence). The CDR3 totals 12 residues. V lost 5 bases, J lost 2 bases, and 4 bases lay in between. In DNA form, the CDR3 reads TGTGCCAGCAGCCTACCCTACAATGAGCAGTTCTTC. Translation gives CASSLPYNEQFF.

The chain combines TRBV5-8 with TRBJ1-2, with 12 positions matching TRBD1. The ends lost 4 bases at V and 9 bases at J; junction bases unmatched: 10. There are 15 residues in the CDR3. CDR1 is SGHTS and CDR2 is YDEGEE in the germline V gene. The CDR3 spells CASSTAGTGGFSYTF. The CDR3 DNA is TGTGCCAGCAGCACGGCCGGGACAGGGGGCTTCAGCTACACCTTC.

This clone was picked up one time. V gene TRBV7-8 combines with J gene TRBJ2-7; no firm D call. V gave up 5 bases and J gave up 2 bases, with 13 bases separating them. The CDR3 is 14 amino acids. Germline lookup yields CDR1 SGHVS and CDR2 FQNEAQ. CDR3 region: CASSLQLNAYEQYV. DNA for the CDR3: TGTGCCAGCAGCCTACAGCTGAACGCCTACGAGCAGTACGTC.

The J gene is TRBJ1-4, the V gene TRBV4-2; perhaps TRBD1 as D (6 bases). The V gene's germline CDR1 is LGHNA and CDR2 YNFKEQ. V was cut by 0 bases and J by 5 bases, with 13 bases left in between. This CDR3 spans 16 amino acids. The CDR3, as DNA: TGTGCCAGCAGCCAAGATAGGCAGGGGCGGAATGAAAAACTGTTTTTT. Residues: CASSQDRQGRNEKLFF.

V is TRBV5-1 and J is TRBJ2-3; no clear D gene. CDR3 length: 14 residues. Trimming left V 1 base short and J 4 bases short, with 10 bases between. Germline V gene lookup returns CDR1 SGHRS and CDR2 YFSETQ. CDR3: CASSLMGPPDTQYF. In DNA form, the CDR3 reads TGCGCCAGCAGCTTGATGGGTCCCCCAGATACGCAGTATTTT. Full variable domain (missing parts from reference TRBV5-1 and TRBJ2-3): KAGVTQTPRYLIKTRGQQVTLSCSPISGHRSVSWYQQTPGQGLQFLFEYFSETQRNKGNFPGRFSGRQFSNSRSEMNVSTLELGDSALYLCASSLMGPPDTQYFGPGTRLTVL.

CDR3 region: CASGQGASDQPQHF. DNA for the CDR3: TGTGCCAGCGGACAGGGGGCTAGTGATCAGCCCCAGCATTTT. This chain joins TRBV6-5 and TRBJ1-5; 11 bases match TRBD1. V was pared by 8 bases and J by 5 bases, with 5 bases of the junction left unmatched. The CDR3 sequence is 14 residues long. Germline assignment: CDR1 MNHEY and CDR2 SVGAGI.

In this sample, this clone turned up once. The chain joins TRBV7-2 to TRBJ1-1; D is unresolved. Trimming pared 1 base from V and 9 bases from J, leaving 21 bases between. This CDR3 is 16 amino acids long. Germline V gene sequence: CDR1 SGHTA, CDR2 FQGNSA. The CDR3 region is CASSLVRSGGNAKAFF. The CDR3 DNA sequence: TGTGCCAGCAGCTTAGTCCGTTCTGGCGGAAATGCGAAAGCTTTCTTT.

The chain employs TRBV28 and TRBJ2-3, with D unresolved. V shed 8 bases and J shed 1 base, with 10 bases lying between them. This CDR3 is 13 amino acids long. Germline loops: CDR1 MDHEN, CDR2 SYDVKM. CDR3 bases: TGTGCCAGCGAGGACGCAGGCACAGATACGCAGTATTTT. Amino acids: CASEDAGTDTQYF. The entire variable domain, with the rest obtained from reference TRBV28 and TRBJ2-3, is as follows: DVKVTQSSRYLVKRTGEKVFLECVQDMDHENMFWYRQDPGLGLRLIYFSYDVKMKEKGDIPEGYSVSREKKERFSLILESASTNQTSMYLCASEDAGTDTQYFGPGTRLTVL.

The chain employs TRBV10-3 and TRBJ2-1; 9 bases agree with TRBD2. The CDR3 has 18 amino acids. Germline V gene data show CDR1 as ENHRY and CDR2 as SYGVKD. The trim removed 10 bases at V and 7 bases at J, leaving 23 bases unmatched. The CDR3 spells CATSLWVRGLAGKNEQFF. The CDR3 DNA follows: TGTGCCACCTCCCTTTGGGTTCGGGGGCTAGCGGGAAAGAATGAGCAGTTCTTC.

CDR3 in amino acids: CASSERGIAVGYTF. The CDR3, as DNA: TGTGCCAGCAGTGAGCGGGGGATAGCCGTGGGCTACACCTTC. The genes are TRBV2 and TRBJ1-2, with D maybe TRBD1 (5 bases). V was clipped by 3 bases and J by 8 bases, with 16 bases between them. In germline, CDR1 is SNHLY, CDR2 FYNNEI. The CDR3 has 14 residues.

The chain has TRBV28 and TRBJ2-7, with 7 bases that match TRBD2. This CDR3 has 14 amino acids. V dropped 8 bases and J dropped 6; count of bases not matched to a gene: 13. Germline-derived CDR1 and CDR2 are MDHEN and SYDVKM. In nucleotides, the CDR3 is TGTGCCAGCGCTGCCGGGGGGACCTATTTCGAGCAGTACTTC. It codes for CASAAGGTYFEQYF.

The chain uses TRBV28 and TRBJ1-3; TRBD1 matches at 7 bases. Germline values: CDR1 MDHEN, CDR2 SYDVKM. Losses at the gene ends were 2 bases for V and 2 bases for J; bases not matched to a gene: 3. There are 15 residues in the CDR3. CDR3 nucleotide sequence: TGTGCCAGCAGTTTAAGACAGGGTACTGGAAACACCATATATTTT. Protein sequence: CASSLRQGTGNTIYF.

The chain recombines TRBV6-1 with TRBJ1-5; 7 bases fit TRBD1. There are 16 residues in the CDR3. V shed 2 bases and J 1 base; nucleotides not matched to a gene: 5. Germline V gene data show CDR1 as MNHNS and CDR2 as SASEGT. CDR3 coding DNA: TGTGCCAGCAGTGAACAGACAGGGTTCAGCAATCAGCCCCAGCATTTT. This translates into CASSEQTGFSNQPQHF.

The chain joins TRBV7-3 to TRBJ2-1; D gene uncertain. Trimming shortened V by 5 bases and J by 8 bases, and 16 bases separated the two germline ends. The CDR3 runs to 14 residues. In germline, CDR1 is SGHTA, CDR2 FQGTGA. The CDR3 here is CASSLFPSGYEQFF. The CDR3 coding sequence is TGTGCCAGCAGCCTCTTCCCGAGTGGCTATGAGCAGTTCTTC.

The chain joins TRBV4-3 to TRBJ1-1, with no clear D. Germline CDR1 reads LGHNA; CDR2 reads YSLEER. This CDR3 contains 14 residues. Trimming removed 1 base at V and 4 bases at J, with 10 bases between. The DNA of the CDR3 is TGCGCCAGCAGCCAAGTCCATCCGGTCACTGAAGCTTTCTTT. It is translated as CASSQVHPVTEAFF.

A single count supports this clone. The chain is built from TRBV6-6 and TRBJ1-4, with 9 bases lining up with TRBD1. CDR1 and CDR2 (germline): MNHNY, SVGAGI (reference sequence). The CDR3 is 13 residues long. J lost 11 bases, V lost 8 bases, and 9 bases had no gene match. CDR3 protein: CASSRDRESKLFF. Here the CDR3 DNA reads TGTGCCAGCTCGAGGGACAGGGAAAGCAAACTGTTTTTT.

The chain employs TRBV19 and TRBJ2-5; D call uncertain. The CDR3 is made up of 12 amino acids. Germline V lookup: CDR1 LNHDA, CDR2 SQIVND (reference sequence). Trimming left V 5 bases short and J 5 bases short, with 9 bases between. The CDR3 is CASSFVGETQYF. The CDR3 DNA follows: TGTGCCAGTAGTTTTGTCGGGGAGACCCAGTACTTC.

This chain joins TRBV11-2 and TRBJ2-5; D is ambiguous. The CDR3 covers 12 residues. CDR1 SGHAT and CDR2 FQNNGV come from the germline V gene. V dropped 5 bases and J dropped 5 bases, with 9 bases sitting between them. The CDR3, as DNA: TGTGCCAGCAGCCAACTTTCGGAGACCCAGTACTTC. Translating gives CASSQLSETQYF.

This chain connects TRBV10-3 to TRBJ1-5; D uncertain. Germline V gives CDR1 ENHRY, CDR2 SYGVKD. The CDR3 has 15 amino acids. The V gene lost 10 bases and the J gene lost 3 bases, with 19 bases spanning the gap. The DNA of the CDR3 is TGTGCCACCCGGGGAAACCTCATGGACAATCAGCCCCAGCATTTT. Encoded protein: CATRGNLMDNQPQHF.

This chain connects TRBV28 to TRBJ1-5; weak D call: TRBD1 (6 bases). This CDR3 contains 16 residues. V gave up 8 bases and J gave up 4 bases, with 21 bases separating them. Looked up from germline, CDR1 is MDHEN and CDR2 is SYDVKM. CDR3 DNA sequence: TGTGCCAGCGGAACACGGGGGCGTGGGCGGAATCAGCCCCAGCATTTT. It translates to CASGTRGRGRNQPQHF.

The chain recombines TRBV6-6 with TRBJ1-3; 8 bases are shared with TRBD1. The CDR3 is made up of 15 amino acids. V was pared by 2 bases and J by 4 bases, with 4 bases of the junction left unmatched. Germline V gene data show CDR1 as MNHNY and CDR2 as SVGAGI (reference sequence). CDR3 loop: CASSYQWTGGNTIYF. CDR3 in DNA: TGTGCCAGCAGTTACCAATGGACAGGGGGAAACACCATATATTTT.

The V and J genes are TRBV5-4 and TRBJ2-1, with D uncertain. The V and J ends lost 4 bases and 0 bases respectively, with 11 bases between them. CDR3 length: 15 amino acids. Germline values: CDR1 SGHNT, CDR2 YYREEE (reference sequence). The CDR3 sequence is CASSPDPSSYNEQFF. CDR3 nucleotide sequence: TGTGCCAGCAGCCCAGATCCCAGCTCCTACAATGAGCAGTTCTTC.

This rearrangement joins TRBV4-3 to TRBJ1-1, with D hard to call. Germline V gives CDR1 LGHNA, CDR2 YSLEER. The CDR3 extends over 15 amino acids. V was clipped by 0 bases and J by 4 bases, with 12 bases between them. CDR3 DNA sequence: TGCGCCAGCAGCCAAGACAGTAGGGTTGGCACTGAAGCTTTCTTT. It specifies CASSQDSRVGTEAFF.

This chain uses TRBV11-3 with TRBJ1-2; D gene ambiguous. Germline V lookup: CDR1 SGHNT, CDR2 YENEEA. Trimming removed 2 bases at V and 8 bases at J, with 12 bases between. The CDR3 runs to 13 residues. The CDR3 region has the DNA TGTGCCAGCAGCTTACCCGCGGGGTTGGGCTACACCTTC. Translation: CASSLPAGLGYTF. The full variable domain, with the rest looked up from reference TRBV11-3 and TRBJ1-2, is EAGVVQSPRYKIIEKKQPVAFWCNPISGHNTLYWYLQNLGQGPELLIRYENEEAVDDSQLPKDRFSAERLKGVDSTLKIQPAELGDSAVYLCASSLPAGLGYTFGSGTRLTVV.

The rearrangement links TRBV28 to TRBJ2-4, with 8 bases fitting TRBD2. CDR1 and CDR2 (germline): MDHEN, SYDVKM. The CDR3 loop spans 14 amino acids. Losses at the gene ends were 5 bases for V and 9 bases for J; bases not matched to a gene: 9. In DNA form, the CDR3 reads TGTGCCAGCAGTGGGCGGGGGGCTATAAGCATTCAGTACTTC. This sequence encodes CASSGRGAISIQYF.

In this sample, this clone turned up once. The chain is built from TRBV19 and TRBJ1-6; tentative D call: TRBD1 (6 bases). V was trimmed by 6 bases and J by 0 bases, leaving 15 bases between them. Germline values: CDR1 LNHDA, CDR2 SQIVND (reference sequence). The CDR3 sequence is 17 residues long. The CDR3 DNA sequence: TGTGCCAGTAGGGGTGGACAGCCAAGCTCCTATAATTCACCCCTCCACTTT. Protein sequence: CASRGGQPSSYNSPLHF.

The rearrangement joins TRBV10-3 to TRBJ1-1; possibly TRBD1 for D (6 bases). This CDR3 has 13 residues. V was clipped by 6 bases and J by 6 bases, with 14 bases between them. The germline V gene encodes CDR1 ENHRY and CDR2 SYGVKD. This chain's CDR3 is CAIRQSGEAEAFF. CDR3 DNA: TGTGCCATCAGACAATCAGGGGAGGCTGAAGCTTTCTTT.

The chain couples TRBV4-3 to TRBJ1-5; unclear D gene. Per germline, CDR1 LGHNA and CDR2 YSLEER. The length of the CDR3 is 13 residues. Trimming took off 4 bases at V and 5 bases at J, with 9 bases between the two ends. CDR3 residues: CASSPRVDQPQHF. CDR3 nucleotide sequence: TGCGCCAGCAGCCCCCGGGTTGATCAGCCCCAGCATTTT.

This chain links TRBV10-3 with TRBJ1-6, with a weak D call TRBD1 (5 bases). The germline V and J ends were trimmed by 4 bases and 7 bases, with 11 bases remaining between them. Germline V lookup: CDR1 ENHRY, CDR2 SYGVKD. The CDR3 covers 14 residues. This chain's CDR3 is CAISAGGRNSPLHF. The CDR3 nucleotides are TGTGCCATCAGTGCCGGGGGTAGGAATTCACCCCTCCACTTT.